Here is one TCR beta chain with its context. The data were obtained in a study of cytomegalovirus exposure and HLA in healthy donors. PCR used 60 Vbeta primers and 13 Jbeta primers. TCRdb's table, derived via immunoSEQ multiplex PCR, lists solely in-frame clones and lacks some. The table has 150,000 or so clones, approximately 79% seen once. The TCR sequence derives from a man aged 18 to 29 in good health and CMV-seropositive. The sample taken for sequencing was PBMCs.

The CDR3 loop reads CASSISSGGNQETQYF. CDR3 coding DNA: TGTGCCAGTAGTATAAGTAGCGGGGGTAACCAAGAGACCCAGTACTTC. This chain uses TRBV19 with TRBJ2-5, with 9 bases matching TRBD2. The CDR3 totals 16 residues. Trimming took 2 bases from V and 0 from J; bases not matched to a gene: 4. Germline CDR1 reads LNHDA; CDR2 reads SQIVND (reference sequence).